This entry is about one T cell receptor (beta chain). It has no known antigen specificity. No quality values exist for individual bases; no much larger clone is one base distant. What this sample's time point label stands for: about 28 days (+/-7) after the second vaccine dose. AZD1222 recipients with second doses at about 4 weeks or about 12 weeks were pooled, because spike-specific TCR depth and breadth did not differ between schedules. Vaccinee samples were obtained from the UK trials COV001 and COV002, which included a single-blind randomized controlled phase 2/3 trial of AZD1222 (ChAdOx1 nCoV-19) in healthy adults. Trial participant PBMC samples were collected at day 0 and day 28 after the second dose for TCRbeta chain sequencing. Its CDR3 holds 14 amino acids, cysteine through phenylalanine. Just CDR3 DNA is preserved here, 42 bases in frame from base 1. V trim: 1 base; J trim: 5 bases; unmatched bases: 3. CDR1 and CDR2, looked up from the germline V gene, are MNHEY and SVGAGI.

The CDR3 regions of human TCRbeta chains were analyzed by immunosequencing. On the authors' methods: TCRs in the repertoires were compared against a reference library of SARS-CoV-2-specific TCRs that had been generated with the MIRA antigen-specificity platform. Breadth was defined as the fraction of unique TCRs that were SARS-CoV-2-associated. Depth was defined as the fraction of total T cells that were SARS-CoV-2-associated. Using the MIRA data, every spike-specific TCR was mapped to the spike region that the TCR reacted to and assigned to either a CD4 or a CD8 class. Log10-transformed breadth and depth values were compared by one-way ANOVA with Sidak's multiple comparisons tests. Imported from immuneACCESS, the table was reduced by TCRdb to in-frame sequences with V and J called. These copies leave out some clones; in studies compared against another copy, an unresolved V gene accounts for under half, and the cause of the remainder is not known. The V and J calls and clone size come from that table; D and trimming were worked out from the DNA. The table for this sample lists 50,000 to 60,000 clones; about 80% of them were counted only once. The top ten constitute approximately 5.2% of the sample.

The data are from a study of T cell responses to AZD1222 COVID-19 vaccine (dated by TCRdb to the early 2020s). In the study overall: TCR sequencing was performed for approximately 240 trial participants, of whom around 200 were given two doses of AZD1222 and around 26 were given two doses of MenACWY control vaccine. Trial participants were enrolled by age into 18-55, 56-69 and 70-plus year subgroups, with about 150, 27 and 61 TCR-sequenced participants respectively. General findings and caveats noted by the study authors: The 56-69-year group was small, and its depth increase did not reach significance, likely because of low power. Vaccine-associated CD4 TCRs spanned the whole spike protein, with dominant responses in regions 160-218 and 743-854. Epitopes outside the regions mutated in the B.1.351 and B.1.1.7 variants were reportedly recognized by nearly half of the unique spike-specific TCRs. Because no samples from the day 14 peak response were available, repertoires could be characterized only after the peak T cell response. Most participants were white British and females outnumbered males, and the authors suggested that clonal diversity may have been underestimated. After two AZD1222 doses, both the breadth and the depth of spike-specific TCRs were significantly higher than at day 0 and than in MenACWY recipients. Conclusions about previously exposed vaccinees are limited because only six or seven AZD1222 recipients were SARS-CoV-2 seropositive at baseline.

The specimen was peripheral blood, collected 28 days after the second AZD1222 dose. This chain is built from TRBV6-5 and TRBJ2-5, with 8 bases aligning to TRBD1. This TCR was recovered from an adult who received the AZD1222 COVID-19 vaccine. The DNA is TGTGCCAGCAGTTACTTGAGACAGGGGGAGACCCAGTACTTC. Translated, it reads CASSYLRQGETQYF.